The next 8 T cell receptor beta chains were all read from a single sample in a study of OX40 agonist ivuxolimab in advanced cancers. Repertoires were generated with immunoSEQ multiplex PCR, while TCRdb's copy carries only in-frame clones and drops some. Altogether around 6,500 clones are present, 70% to 80% being singletons, with the ten largest covering 28%. The sample consisted of CD4+ or CD8+ T cells sorted from blood, taken in a trial of the OX40 agonist ivuxolimab. These receptors were collected from an adult with an advanced solid tumor such as melanoma, head and neck, liver or kidney cancer.

V usage is TRBV6-5 and J usage is TRBJ2-1; weak D call: TRBD2 (5 bases). Germline CDR1 MNHEY, CDR2 SVGAGI. V shed 0 bases and J shed 6 bases, with 15 bases lying between them. The CDR3 runs 16 residues. CDR3 DNA sequence: TGTGCCAGCAGTTACTCGAGCCTAGCATTTGGCAATGAGCAGTTCTTC. Its protein product is CASSYSSLAFGNEQFF.

J is TRBJ1-2 and V is TRBV10-2, with D unclear. V was trimmed by 0 bases and J by 4 bases, leaving 9 bases between them. CDR1 and CDR2 from the germline V gene are WSHSY and SAAADI. This CDR3 spans 14 amino acids. CDR3 bases: TGCGCCAGCAGTGAGTCGAACGACGTCTATGGCTACACCTTC. Protein: CASSESNDVYGYTF.

In its sample, this clone was seen a few times. V is TRBV2 and J is TRBJ2-7; 9 bases fit TRBD2. The V gene's germline CDR1 is SNHLY and CDR2 FYNNEI. This CDR3 contains 15 residues. The ends lost 6 bases at V and 5 bases at J; junction bases unmatched: 11. CDR3 protein: CASSGLAGTVDEQYF. CDR3 sequence (DNA): TGTGCCAGCAGCGGCCTAGCGGGAACTGTCGACGAGCAGTACTTC.

The chain has TRBV5-6 and TRBJ1-1, with D hard to call. The CDR3 has 14 amino acids. CDR1 and CDR2 (germline): SGHDT, YYEEEE. V lost 5 bases and J 0 bases, leaving 11 bases between the germline ends. CDR3 nucleotides: TGTGCCAGCAGGGTGACATACATGAACACTGAAGCTTTCTTT. Translating gives CASRVTYMNTEAFF.

The chain is built from TRBV9 and TRBJ1-1; D is undetermined. CDR1 is SGDLS and CDR2 is YYNGEE in the germline V gene. V was clipped by 4 bases and J by 10 bases, with 20 bases between them. CDR3 size: 14 residues. The CDR3 protein is CASSPTLSGFGAFF. The CDR3 region has the DNA TGTGCCAGCAGCCCCACCCTGTCGGGGTTCGGAGCTTTCTTT.

V and J are TRBV7-6 and TRBJ1-1, with D tentatively TRBD1 (5 bases). With 0 bases removed from V and 5 bases from J, the gap between germline ends came to 16 bases. CDR3 length equals 16 residues. Germline CDR1 reads SGHVS; CDR2 reads FNYEAQ. CDR3 protein: CASSLAYSGLRTEAFF. In DNA, the CDR3 is TGTGCCAGCAGCTTAGCGTATTCAGGGTTGCGGACTGAAGCTTTCTTT. Filled out from reference TRBV7-6 and TRBJ1-1, the complete variable domain reads GAGVSQSPRYKVTKRGQDVALRCDPISGHVSLYWYRQALGQGPEFLTYFNYEAQQDKSGLPNDRFSAERPEGSISTLTIQRTEQRDSAMYRCASSLAYSGLRTEAFFGQGTRLTVV.

The V gene is TRBV19, the J gene TRBJ2-3, with D tentatively TRBD2 (6 bases). The CDR3 length is 17 residues. V was pared by 4 bases and J by 2 bases, with 19 bases between. Germline-derived CDR1 and CDR2 are LNHDA and SQIVND (reference sequence). This CDR3 is CASSNPPGSGLTDTQYF. The CDR3 DNA is TGTGCCAGTAGTAACCCCCCGGGTAGCGGACTCACAGATACGCAGTATTTT.

This clone was seen once. This sequence joins TRBV6-6 and TRBJ2-3; tentatively, D is TRBD1 or TRBD2 (6 bases each). This CDR3 region has 14 residues. Trimming removed 7 bases from V and 6 bases from J, with 17 bases in between. Germline values: CDR1 MNHNY, CDR2 SVGAGI (reference sequence). CDR3 amino acids: CASTWGAGGDTQYF. The CDR3 DNA is TGTGCCAGCACCTGGGGGGCAGGCGGTGATACGCAGTATTTT.